This is a list of T cell receptor beta chains from one sample in a study of T-cell memory formation after mild COVID-19. TCRdb re-called the 5' RACE reads with MiXCR, one entry per CDR3 protein. The table records tens of thousands of distinct CDR3 sequences, approximately 12% of them present only once. What was sequenced was PBMCs or a T cell subset sorted from them (not recorded which). These receptors originate from a man aged 18 to 29 who had mild COVID-19 (a few samples of this study predate the infection). Cell type and time point are not known. Both conserved end residues are part of each CDR3. D genes are given only for firm matches. Not every row has a clone size; where given, it reads once, few, many or a size class.

v_call	d_call	clone_size	j_call	cdr3_aa	cdr3_nt
TRBV2	-	-	TRBJ2-1	CASSGPGNNEQFF	TGTGCCAGCAGTGGGCCGGGGAACAATGAGCAGTTCTTC
TRBV29-1	-	-	TRBJ1-1	CSVSTGLTEAFF	TGCAGCGTGAGTACAGGGTTGACTGAAGCTTTCTTT
TRBV18	TRBD2	-	TRBJ2-2	CASSPPVTSGLNTGELFF	TGTGCCAGCTCACCACCCGTAACTAGCGGGTTGAACACCGGGGAGCTGTTTTTT
TRBV12-3/TRBV12-4	TRBD2	many	TRBJ2-5	CASSLGLAGETQYF	TGTGCCAGCAGTTTGGGACTAGCGGGGGAGACCCAGTACTTC
TRBV6-6	-	-	TRBJ1-2	CASSYGQEANYGYTF	TGTGCCAGCAGTTACGGGCAGGAAGCTAACTATGGCTACACCTTC
TRBV6-5	TRBD2	-	TRBJ2-1	CASSESGGAYNEQFF	TGTGCCAGCAGTGAGAGCGGGGGGGCGTACAATGAGCAGTTCTTC
TRBV6-5	-	many	TRBJ2-7	CASHPSDVGVYEQYF	TGTGCCAGCCACCCTTCCGACGTGGGGGTTTACGAGCAGTACTTC
TRBV7-2	-	few	TRBJ2-7	CASSLVSPKTHAARSYEQYF	TGTGCCAGCAGCTTAGTATCCCCCAAAACTCACGCAGCACGCTCCTACGAGCAGTACTTC
TRBV6-5	TRBD1	-	TRBJ1-2	CARKRTGGDYGYTF	TGTGCCAGAAAAAGGACAGGGGGAGACTATGGCTACACCTTC
TRBV2	TRBD1	-	TRBJ2-7	CASSPDRANNYEQYF	TGTGCCAGCAGTCCTGACAGGGCCAATAACTACGAGCAGTACTTC
TRBV7-2	-	-	TRBJ2-1	CASSLLTVYNEQFF	TGTGCCAGCAGCTTACTGACAGTTTACAATGAGCAGTTCTTC
TRBV7-2	-	few	TRBJ1-2	CASSLGPLDGYTF	TGTGCCAGCAGCTTAGGTCCCCTAGATGGCTACACCTTC
TRBV5-1	-	many	TRBJ2-5	CASSVGGVAVQETQYF	TGCGCCAGCAGCGTCGGGGGCGTCGCAGTCCAAGAGACCCAGTACTTC
TRBV5-6	-	many	TRBJ1-2	CASSKTVTGYTF	TGTGCCAGCAGCAAGACAGTTACAGGCTACACCTTC
TRBV12-3/TRBV12-4	-	few	TRBJ2-4	CASSLQPQNIQYF	TGTGCCAGCAGTTTGCAGCCGCAAAACATTCAGTACTTC
TRBV19	-	many	TRBJ2-1	CASSIQGNEQFF	TGTGCCAGTAGTATACAGGGCAATGAGCAGTTCTTC
TRBV6-6	-	-	TRBJ1-4	CASRQGGEKLFF	TGTGCCAGCAGACAGGGTGGGGAAAAACTGTTTTTT
TRBV6-5	-	few	TRBJ2-3	CASSSPDGTQYF	TGTGCCAGCAGCTCTCCGGACGGTACGCAGTATTTT
TRBV6-2/TRBV6-3	-	-	TRBJ2-2	CASSSRPSRLNTGELFF	TGTGCCAGCAGTTCCCGCCCATCTAGACTGAACACCGGGGAGCTGTTTTTT
TRBV29-1	TRBD1	many	TRBJ1-2	CSSGTGGYGYTF	TGCAGCTCCGGGACAGGGGGCTATGGCTACACCTTC
TRBV7-2	-	many	TRBJ2-1	CASSLVRGDLGEQFF	TGTGCCAGCAGCTTAGTCCGGGGAGACCTTGGTGAGCAGTTCTTC
TRBV11-2	-	-	TRBJ2-5	CASSPPAGGQETQYF	TGTGCCAGCAGCCCCCCCGCCGGGGGCCAAGAGACCCAGTACTTC
TRBV5-1	TRBD2	few	TRBJ2-5	CASSLASSGETQYF	TGCGCCAGCAGCTTGGCTTCTAGCGGAGAGACCCAGTACTTC
TRBV2	-	many	TRBJ2-3	CASSEIRGDSAQYF	TGTGCCAGCAGTGAAATTCGTGGGGACTCAGCGCAGTATTTT
TRBV4-2	-	-	TRBJ2-3	CASSQDRDTQYF	TGTGCCAGCAGCCAAGATCGGGATACGCAGTATTTT
TRBV15	-	-	TRBJ1-2	CATSFMGGSGYTF	TGTGCCACCAGCTTTATGGGGGGCTCTGGCTACACCTTC
TRBV5-1	TRBD2	many	TRBJ2-3	CASSLSGGADITQYF	TGCGCCAGCAGCTTGAGCGGGGGGGCCGATATTACGCAGTATTTT
TRBV7-9	TRBD2	many	TRBJ2-5	CASSFLAEETQYF	TGTGCCAGCAGCTTCCTAGCGGAGGAGACCCAGTACTTC
TRBV6-5	-	-	TRBJ1-6	CASSYGGLSNSPLHF	TGTGCCAGCAGTTATGGAGGCCTTAGTAATTCACCCCTCCACTTT